This T cell receptor beta chain originates from a study of OX40 agonist ivuxolimab in advanced cancers. In the study overall: Ivuxolimab was a fully human IgG2 agonistic monoclonal antibody targeting the costimulatory receptor OX40 (CD134). The purpose of peripheral TCRbeta sequencing was to test whether ivuxolimab changed TCR sequence diversity and led to clonal T-cell expansion. Patients were allowed to have had prior anti-PD-1, anti-PD-L1 or anti-CTLA-4 therapy, and roughly two fifths of the dose-escalation patients had been treated with checkpoint inhibitors. Of the roughly 51 patients in dose escalation, about 20 had hepatocellular carcinoma, about 15 had melanoma, 9 had renal cell carcinoma and 9 had head and neck cancer. Partial responses occurred in three dose-escalation patients: two with cutaneous melanoma and one with hepatocellular carcinoma. The paper covers the monotherapy dose-escalation part of the phase I ivuxolimab trial, which included N = 52 patients. Intravenous ivuxolimab was administered to patients every 2 weeks at six dose levels: 0.01, 0.1, 0.3, 1.5, 3 and 10 mg/kg. A male proportion of roughly 80% and a mean age of around 60 years, ranging from about 20 to 79, were recorded for the dose-escalation cohort.

For sequencing of the TCRbeta CDR3 region, genomic DNA was extracted from the sorted cells. The immunoSEQ Assay was used to sequence the TCRbeta CDR3 regions. TCRdb took over this immuneACCESS table, retaining in-frame rearrangements with V and J assigned. Such tables are incomplete; in checked studies, under half of the missing clones stem from an unresolved V gene, and the remainder is unexplained. Recorded for this sample are approximately 67,000 clones; 80% of them occurred a single time. The ten biggest clones cover 7% to 9.5% of the sample. The trial excluded patients who had a history of autoimmune disease or who were on systemic immunosuppression. Peripheral blood for TCR sequencing was collected from all dose cohorts at baseline, on cycle 4 day 1, and on cycle 7 day 1. The samples were taken from a phase I, first-in-human, multicenter, open-label dose-escalation trial of ivuxolimab. Adults with locally advanced or metastatic melanoma, renal cell carcinoma, hepatocellular carcinoma or head and neck squamous cell carcinoma were enrolled in the trial. Before TCR sequencing, CD4+ T cells and CD8+ T cells were sorted from peripheral blood as separate populations.

The germline V gene (reference sequence) supplies CDR1 PRHDT and CDR2 FYEKMQ. From the cysteine through the phenylalanine, the CDR3 covers 14 amino acids. CDR3 DNA only is kept here, 42 bases in frame from base 1. Relative to germline, V is 4 bases shorter and J is 4 bases shorter, with 13 bases between their ends. On this clone itself: Its antigen target is currently unknown. No quality values exist for individual bases; no much larger clone is one base distant.

General conclusions and limits of the study: Antigen specificity was not determined for the clonally expanded peripheral T cells. At doses from 0.1 to 3.0 mg/kg, clonal expansion was seen in both CD4+ and CD8+ blood T cells between baseline and week 6. In the 0.1-3.0 mg/kg groups, partial responders were among the patients with the lowest normalized peripheral clonal expansion, particularly in CD8+ T cells. Low levels of normalized T-cell clonal expansion were also seen in some patients who did not respond. On average, CD8+ T cells showed more expanded clones than CD4+ T cells after ivuxolimab.

This sequence uses TRBV13 and TRBJ2-5; a tentative D match to TRBD2 spans 5 bases. The source material was CD4+ or CD8+ T cells sorted from blood, sampled in a trial of the OX40 agonist ivuxolimab. This receptor was taken from an adult with an advanced solid tumor such as melanoma, head and neck, liver or kidney cancer. The CDR3 region has the sequence CASSSGLGGETQYF. The sequenced DNA is TGTGCCAGCAGCTCAGGACTGGGTGGAGAGACCCAGTACTTC.